This T cell receptor beta chain was sequenced during a study of beta chain features in type 1 diabetes. Overall study: Patients were similar to healthy donors in age and gender (as well as in cell yields). Broader study findings: Compared to healthy donors, patients appeared to have naive, central memory and Treg TCRB repertoires that were more alike. TCRB CDR3 length was moderately but significantly reduced in all four CD4+ subsets of Type 1 diabetes patients.

This clone was detected a few times. Its specificity is unknown. All of the isolated RNA was reverse transcribed, so expressed TCRB transcripts were sequenced. Profiled with immunoSEQ multiplex PCR; TCRdb holds only in-frame clones, not every one. Of about 140,000 clones in the sample, roughly 9.7% were seen once. The receptor comes from a woman in her thirties or forties in good health. What was sequenced was central memory CD4+ T cells from blood.

The CDR3 loop is CASSVAGDPNTGELFF. CDR3 nucleotide sequence: TGTGCCAGCAGCGTAGCAGGGGACCCGAACACCGGGGAGCTGTTTTTT. V usage is TRBV9 and J usage is TRBJ2-2; a weak D match, TRBD1 (6 bases). This CDR3 comprises 16 residues. The V end lost 0 bases, the J end lost 0 bases, and 9 bases lay between the germline ends. Germline values: CDR1 SGDLS, CDR2 YYNGEE.